Described below is a single T cell receptor (beta chain) sequence and its context. In the same sample, other DNA sequences code for this CDR3. Deletions cut 0 bases from V and 5 bases from J, with 10 bases between. CDR1 LNHDA and CDR2 SQIVND come from the germline V gene (reference sequence). CDR3 length: 14 amino acids. These data belong to a study of control samples from healthy donors and cancer patients. The assay was immunoSEQ multiplex PCR, and TCRdb's table has in-frame clones only and misses some. The repertoire holds about 170,000 clones, 91% seen once, with around 1.5% in the top ten. The source is a woman in her 30s in good health. Sequenced: blood. The rearrangement uses TRBV19 and TRBJ1-1; D possibly corresponds to TRBD1 (5 bases). CDR3 sequence reads: CASSIDEGSTEAFF. CDR3 coding DNA: TGTGCCAGTAGTATAGATGAGGGGAGTACTGAAGCTTTCTTT. Complete variable domain (other parts from reference TRBV19 and TRBJ1-1): DGGITQSPKYLFRKEGQNVTLSCEQNLNHDAMYWYRQDPGQGLRLIYYSQIVNDFQKGDIAEGYSVSREKKESFPLTVTSAQKNPTAFYLCASSIDEGSTEAFFGQGTRLTVV.